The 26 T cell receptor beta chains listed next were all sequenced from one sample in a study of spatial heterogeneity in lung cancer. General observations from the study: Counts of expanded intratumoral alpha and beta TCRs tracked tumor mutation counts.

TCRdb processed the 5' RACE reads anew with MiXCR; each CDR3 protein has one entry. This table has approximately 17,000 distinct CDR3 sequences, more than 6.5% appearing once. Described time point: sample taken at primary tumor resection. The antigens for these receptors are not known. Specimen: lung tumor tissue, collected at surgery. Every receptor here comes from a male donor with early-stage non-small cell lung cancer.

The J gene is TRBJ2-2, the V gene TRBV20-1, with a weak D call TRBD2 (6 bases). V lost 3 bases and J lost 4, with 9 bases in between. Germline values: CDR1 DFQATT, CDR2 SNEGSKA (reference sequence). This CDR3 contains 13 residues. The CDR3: CSAREGSTGELFF. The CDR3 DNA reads TGCAGTGCTAGGGAGGGATCCACCGGGGAGCTGTTTTTT.

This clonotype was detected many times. CDR3 in DNA: TGTGCCAGCAGCCACGCGGGGGCGAACACAGATACGCAGTATTTT. Its translation: CASSHAGANTDTQYF. The chain uses TRBV3-1 and TRBJ2-3, with a possible D match to TRBD2 (7 bases). Germline V gene lookup returns CDR1 LGHDT and CDR2 YNNKEL (reference sequence). CDR3 size: 15 residues. Trimming removed 3 bases at V and 2 bases at J, with 12 bases between.

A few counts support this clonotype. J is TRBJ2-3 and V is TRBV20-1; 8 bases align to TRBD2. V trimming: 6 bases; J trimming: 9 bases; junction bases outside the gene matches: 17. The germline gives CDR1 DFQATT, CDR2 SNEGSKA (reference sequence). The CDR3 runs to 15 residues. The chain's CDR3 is CSAPDLAGGLRTQYF. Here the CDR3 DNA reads TGCAGTGCCCCAGATCTGGCGGGGGGCCTCAGAACGCAGTATTTT.

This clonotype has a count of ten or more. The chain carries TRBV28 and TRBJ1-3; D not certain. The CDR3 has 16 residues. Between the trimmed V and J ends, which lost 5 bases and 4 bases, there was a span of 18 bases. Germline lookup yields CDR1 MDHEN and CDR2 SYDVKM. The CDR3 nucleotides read TGTGCCAGCAGTCCCGCAGGACCTCTAAAAGGAAACACCATATATTTT. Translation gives CASSPAGPLKGNTIYF.

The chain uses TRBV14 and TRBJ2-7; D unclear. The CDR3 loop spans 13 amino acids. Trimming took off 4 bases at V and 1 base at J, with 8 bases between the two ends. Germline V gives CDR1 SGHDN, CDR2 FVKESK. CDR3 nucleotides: TGTGCCAGCAGCCGCGGACCATCCTACGAGCAGTACTTC. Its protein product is CASSRGPSYEQYF.

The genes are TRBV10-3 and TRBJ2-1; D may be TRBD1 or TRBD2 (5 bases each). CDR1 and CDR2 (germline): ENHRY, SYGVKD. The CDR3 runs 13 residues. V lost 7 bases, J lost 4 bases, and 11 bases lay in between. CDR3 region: CAIKGTEYNEQFF. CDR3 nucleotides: TGTGCCATCAAAGGGACCGAATACAATGAGCAGTTCTTC.

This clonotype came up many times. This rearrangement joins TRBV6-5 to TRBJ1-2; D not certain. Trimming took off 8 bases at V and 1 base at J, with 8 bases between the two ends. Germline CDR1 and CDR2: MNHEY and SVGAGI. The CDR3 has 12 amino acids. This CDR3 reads CASADLNYGYTF. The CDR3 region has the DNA TGTGCCAGCGCCGATCTTAACTATGGCTACACCTTC.

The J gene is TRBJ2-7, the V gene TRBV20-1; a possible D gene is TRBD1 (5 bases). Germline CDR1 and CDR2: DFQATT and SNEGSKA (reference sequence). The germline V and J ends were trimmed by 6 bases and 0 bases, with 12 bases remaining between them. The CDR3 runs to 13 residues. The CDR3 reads CSAPQETSYEQYF. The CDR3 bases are TGCAGTGCCCCACAGGAAACCTCCTACGAGCAGTACTTC.

The CDR3 coding sequence is TGTGCCAGCAGCTTAGTATCAGAACCGGGACAACTAGCCAAAAACATTCAGTACTTC. Encoded protein: CASSLVSEPGQLAKNIQYF. The J gene is TRBJ2-4, the V gene TRBV7-2, with D tentatively TRBD1 (6 bases). Between the trimmed V and J ends, which lost 1 base and 0 bases, there was a span of 19 bases. The germline gives CDR1 SGHTA, CDR2 FQGNSA. CDR3 length: 19 residues.

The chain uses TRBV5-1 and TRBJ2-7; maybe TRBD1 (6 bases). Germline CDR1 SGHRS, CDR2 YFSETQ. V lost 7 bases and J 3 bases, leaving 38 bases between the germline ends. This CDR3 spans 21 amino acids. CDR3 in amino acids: CASLGRAFIRGYEGELYEQYF. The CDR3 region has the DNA TGCGCCAGCCTAGGGAGAGCCTTCATCAGGGGATATGAAGGAGAGCTCTACGAGCAGTACTTC.

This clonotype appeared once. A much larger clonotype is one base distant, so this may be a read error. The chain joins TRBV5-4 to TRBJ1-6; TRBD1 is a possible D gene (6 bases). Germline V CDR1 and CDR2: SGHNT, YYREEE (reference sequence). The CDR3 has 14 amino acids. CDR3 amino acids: CASSLGSGAGPLNF. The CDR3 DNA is TGTGCCAGCAGCTTGGGGTCAGGGGCAGGGCCCCTCAACTTT.

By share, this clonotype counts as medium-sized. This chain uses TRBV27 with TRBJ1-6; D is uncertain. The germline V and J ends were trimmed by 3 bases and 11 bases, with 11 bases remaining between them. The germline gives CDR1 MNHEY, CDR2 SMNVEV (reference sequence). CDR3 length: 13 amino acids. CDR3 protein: CASSLLKTAPLHF. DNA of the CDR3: TGTGCCAGCAGTTTGCTAAAAACAGCACCCCTCCACTTT.

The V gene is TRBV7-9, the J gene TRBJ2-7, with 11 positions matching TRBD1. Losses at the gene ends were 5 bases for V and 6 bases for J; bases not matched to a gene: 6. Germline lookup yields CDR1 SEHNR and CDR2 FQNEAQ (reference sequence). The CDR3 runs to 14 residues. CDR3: CASSVGTGGREQYF. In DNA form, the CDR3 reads TGTGCCAGCAGCGTTGGGACAGGGGGACGCGAGCAGTACTTC.

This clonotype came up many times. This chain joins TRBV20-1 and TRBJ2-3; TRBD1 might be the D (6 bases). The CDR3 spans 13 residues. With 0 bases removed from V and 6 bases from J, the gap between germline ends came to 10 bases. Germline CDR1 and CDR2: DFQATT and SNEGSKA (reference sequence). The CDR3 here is CSARETGIDTQYF. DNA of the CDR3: TGCAGTGCTAGAGAAACAGGGATCGATACGCAGTATTTT.

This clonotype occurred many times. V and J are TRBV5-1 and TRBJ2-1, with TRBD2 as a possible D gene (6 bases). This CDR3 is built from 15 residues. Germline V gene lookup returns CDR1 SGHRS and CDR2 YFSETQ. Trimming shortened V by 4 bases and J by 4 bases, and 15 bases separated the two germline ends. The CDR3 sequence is CASSRTGENYNEQFF. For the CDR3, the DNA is TGCGCCAGCAGCAGGACGGGGGAGAATTACAATGAGCAGTTCTTC.

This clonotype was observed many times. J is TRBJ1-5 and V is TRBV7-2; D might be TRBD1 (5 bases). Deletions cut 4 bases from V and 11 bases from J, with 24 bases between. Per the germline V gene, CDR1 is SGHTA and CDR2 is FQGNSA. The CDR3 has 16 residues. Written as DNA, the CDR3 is TGTGCCAGCAGCTGGACCGGGACCTCCTTTAGTTCGGCCCAGCATTTT. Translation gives CASSWTGTSFSSAQHF. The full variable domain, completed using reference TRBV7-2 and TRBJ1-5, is GAGVSQSPSNKVTEKGKDVELRCDPISGHTALYWYRQSLGQGLEFLIYFQGNSAPDKSGLPSDRFSAERTGGSVSTLTIQRTQQEDSAVYLCASSWTGTSFSSAQHFGDGTRLSIL.

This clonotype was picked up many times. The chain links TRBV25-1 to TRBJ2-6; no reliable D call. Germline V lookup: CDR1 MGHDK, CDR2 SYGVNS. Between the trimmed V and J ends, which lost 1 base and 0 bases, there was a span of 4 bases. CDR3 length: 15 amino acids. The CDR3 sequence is CASSELASGANVLTF. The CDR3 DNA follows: TGTGCCAGCAGTGAATTGGCCTCTGGGGCCAACGTCCTGACTTTC.

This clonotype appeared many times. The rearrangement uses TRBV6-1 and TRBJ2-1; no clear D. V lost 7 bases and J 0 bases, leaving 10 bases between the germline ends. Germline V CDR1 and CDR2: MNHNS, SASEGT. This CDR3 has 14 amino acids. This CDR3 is CASTHRGSYNEQFF. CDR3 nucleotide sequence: TGTGCCAGCACCCATAGAGGCTCCTACAATGAGCAGTTCTTC.

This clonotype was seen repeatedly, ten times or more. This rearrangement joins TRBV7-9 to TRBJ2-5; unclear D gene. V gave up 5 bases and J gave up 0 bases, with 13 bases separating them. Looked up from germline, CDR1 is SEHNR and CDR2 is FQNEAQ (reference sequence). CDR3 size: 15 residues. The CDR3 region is CASSNLGGYQETQYF. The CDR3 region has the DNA TGTGCCAGCAGCAATCTTGGCGGTTACCAAGAGACCCAGTACTTC.

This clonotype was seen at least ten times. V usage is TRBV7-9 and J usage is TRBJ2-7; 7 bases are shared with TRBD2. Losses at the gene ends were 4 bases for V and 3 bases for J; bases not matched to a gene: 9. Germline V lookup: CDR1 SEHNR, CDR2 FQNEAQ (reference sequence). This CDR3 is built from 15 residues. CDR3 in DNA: TGTGCCAGCAGCTCGGTTACAAGCGGGATCTACGAGCAGTACTTC. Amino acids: CASSSVTSGIYEQYF.

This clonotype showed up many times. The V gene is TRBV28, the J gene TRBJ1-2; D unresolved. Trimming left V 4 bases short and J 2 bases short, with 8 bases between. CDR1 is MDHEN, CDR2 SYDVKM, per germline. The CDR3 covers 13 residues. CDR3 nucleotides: TGTGCCAGCAGTTGGCAGGCGAACTATGGCTACACCTTC. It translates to CASSWQANYGYTF.

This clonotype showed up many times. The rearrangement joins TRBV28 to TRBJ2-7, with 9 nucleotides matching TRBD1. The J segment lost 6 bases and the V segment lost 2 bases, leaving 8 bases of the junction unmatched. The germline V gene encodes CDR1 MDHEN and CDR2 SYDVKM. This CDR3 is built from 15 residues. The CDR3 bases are TGTGCCAGCAGTTTAAGAGGGACAGGGATCGGCGAGCAGTACTTC. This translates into CASSLRGTGIGEQYF.

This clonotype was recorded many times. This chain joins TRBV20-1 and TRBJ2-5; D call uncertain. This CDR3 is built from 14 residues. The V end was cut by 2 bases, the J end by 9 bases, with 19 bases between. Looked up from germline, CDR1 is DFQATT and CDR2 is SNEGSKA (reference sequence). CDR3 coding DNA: TGCAGTGCTAGAATAGATATCCAAGAGAAGGCCCAGTACTTC. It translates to CSARIDIQEKAQYF.

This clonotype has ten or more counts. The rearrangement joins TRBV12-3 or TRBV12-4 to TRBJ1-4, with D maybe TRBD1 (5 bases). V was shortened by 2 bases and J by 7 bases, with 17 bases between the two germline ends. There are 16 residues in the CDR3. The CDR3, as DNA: TGTGCCAGCAGTTTATTGAGGGTTCAAAGGGGTGAAAAACTGTTTTTT. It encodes CASSLLRVQRGEKLFF.

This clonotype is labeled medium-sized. The CDR3 reads CASSQGQSIMNTEAFF. In DNA form, the CDR3 reads TGCGCCAGCAGCCAAGGCCAGAGCATCATGAACACTGAAGCTTTCTTT. The chain links TRBV4-1 to TRBJ1-1, with no clear D. V lost 1 base and J 0 bases, leaving 12 bases between the germline ends. The CDR3 has 16 amino acids. Germline CDR1 reads MGHRA; CDR2 reads YSYEKL.

This CDR3 is CASSIMAGTYEQYF. CDR3 coding DNA: TGTGCCAGTAGTATAATGGCAGGGACCTACGAGCAGTACTTC. This chain joins TRBV19 and TRBJ2-7; TRBD1 might be the D (5 bases). The CDR3 totals 14 residues. Germline V gene lookup returns CDR1 LNHDA and CDR2 SQIVND (reference sequence). Trimming took off 2 bases at V and 2 bases at J, with 10 bases between the two ends.